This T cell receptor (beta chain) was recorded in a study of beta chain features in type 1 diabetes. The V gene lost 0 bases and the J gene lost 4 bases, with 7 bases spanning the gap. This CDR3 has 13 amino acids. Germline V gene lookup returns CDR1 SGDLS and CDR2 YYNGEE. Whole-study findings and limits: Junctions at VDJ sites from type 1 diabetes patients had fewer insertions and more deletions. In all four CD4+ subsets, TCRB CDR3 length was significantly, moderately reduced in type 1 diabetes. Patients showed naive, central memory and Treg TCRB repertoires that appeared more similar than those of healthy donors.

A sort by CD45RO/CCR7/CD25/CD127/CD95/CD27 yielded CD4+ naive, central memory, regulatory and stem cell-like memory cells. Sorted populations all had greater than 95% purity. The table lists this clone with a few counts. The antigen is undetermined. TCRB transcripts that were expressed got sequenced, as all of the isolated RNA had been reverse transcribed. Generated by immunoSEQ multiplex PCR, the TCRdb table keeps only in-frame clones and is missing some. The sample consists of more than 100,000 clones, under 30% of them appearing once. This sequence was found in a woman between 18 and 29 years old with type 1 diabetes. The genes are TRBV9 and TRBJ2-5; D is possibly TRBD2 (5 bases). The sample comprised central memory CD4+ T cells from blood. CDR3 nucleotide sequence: TGTGCCAGCAGCGTAGGGGAGAGAGAGACCCAGTACTTC. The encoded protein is CASSVGERETQYF.